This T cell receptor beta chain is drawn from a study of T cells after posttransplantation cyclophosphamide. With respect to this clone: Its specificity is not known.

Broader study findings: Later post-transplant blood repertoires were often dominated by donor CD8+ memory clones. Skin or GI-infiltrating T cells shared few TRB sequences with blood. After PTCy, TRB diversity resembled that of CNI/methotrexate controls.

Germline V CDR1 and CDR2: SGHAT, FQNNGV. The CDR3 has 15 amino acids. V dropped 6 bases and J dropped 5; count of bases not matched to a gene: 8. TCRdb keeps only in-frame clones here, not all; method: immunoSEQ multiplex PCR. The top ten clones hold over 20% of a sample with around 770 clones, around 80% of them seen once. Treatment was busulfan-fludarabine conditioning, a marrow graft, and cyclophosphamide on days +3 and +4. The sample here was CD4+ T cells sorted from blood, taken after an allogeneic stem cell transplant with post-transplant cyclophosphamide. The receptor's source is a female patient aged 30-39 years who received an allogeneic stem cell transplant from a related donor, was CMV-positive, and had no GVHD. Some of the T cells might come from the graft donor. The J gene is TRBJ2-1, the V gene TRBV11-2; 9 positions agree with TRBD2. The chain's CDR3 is CASRWAAGGHNEQFF. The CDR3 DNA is TGTGCCAGCAGGTGGGCGGCGGGGGGGCACAATGAGCAGTTCTTC.